This TCR beta chain was captured by sequencing in a study of T cells in Graves' hyperthyroidism and ophthalmopathy. Overall study results and limits: Blood also showed most of the thyroid clonotypes that were expanded above 0.001.

This clonotype was observed many times. What it binds is unknown. Amplified TCR beta CDR3 regions came from RNA transcripts. The HTBI set primed first-round TCR CDR3 RT-PCR. TCRdb reprocessed the multiplex PCR reads via MiXCR and lists one record per CDR3 protein. The sample holds 500,000 to 800,000 distinct CDR3 sequences; about 14% are singletons and the top ten take about 12%. Ophthalmopathy patients had moderate-to-severe active disease, CAS ≥3, NOSPECS ≥4, and disease duration under 3 months. Used for diagnoses were clinical symptoms, serum thyroxine and TRAb, thyroid ultrasound and orbital computed tomography. The CDR3 totals 16 residues. The V end was cut by 7 bases, the J end by 5 bases, with 22 bases between. Germline loops: CDR1 KGHDR, CDR2 SFDVKD.

Sequencing used blood. This receptor was obtained from a woman between 45 and 60 years old with Graves' ophthalmopathy. This sequence joins TRBV24-1 and TRBJ2-5; tentatively, D is TRBD2 (6 bases). The CDR3 nucleotides are TGTGCCACCAGCACTCCCCGAGGGAGTGGAGGGGAGACCCAGTACTTC. Translating gives CATSTPRGSGGETQYF.